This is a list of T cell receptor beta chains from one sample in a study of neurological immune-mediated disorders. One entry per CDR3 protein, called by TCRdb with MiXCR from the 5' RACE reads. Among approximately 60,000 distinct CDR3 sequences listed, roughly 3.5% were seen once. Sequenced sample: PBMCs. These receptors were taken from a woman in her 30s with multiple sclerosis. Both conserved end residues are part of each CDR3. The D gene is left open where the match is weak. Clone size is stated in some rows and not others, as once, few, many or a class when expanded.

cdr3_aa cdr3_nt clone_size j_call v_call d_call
CASSLAGSDTGELFF TGCGCCAGCAGCTTGGCCGGGTCAGACACCGGGGAGCTGTTTTTT many TRBJ2-2 TRBV5-1 -
CASREQGFETQYF TGTGCCAGCAGAGAACAGGGGTTCGAGACCCAGTACTTC many TRBJ2-5 TRBV6-5 TRBD1
CASSKDNSYGYTF TGTGCCAGCAGCAAAGACAATAGCTATGGCTACACCTTC many TRBJ1-2 TRBV12-3/TRBV12-4 -
CASSFWDGNQPQHF TGTGCCAGCAGTTTTTGGGACGGGAATCAGCCCCAGCATTTT - TRBJ1-5 TRBV6-2/TRBV6-3 -
CASSQPPPGEAFF TGTGCCAGCAGCCAACCGCCCCCGGGTGAAGCTTTCTTT many TRBJ1-1 TRBV4-2 -
CASTPAGQGGNEQFF TGTGCCAGCACTCCCGCGGGACAGGGGGGGAATGAGCAGTTCTTC many TRBJ2-1 TRBV7-9 TRBD1
CASSLAGGDNSPLNF TGTGCCAGCAGCTTAGCAGGAGGGGATAATTCACCCCTCAACTTT - TRBJ1-6 TRBV7-9 -
CASRDLGTGNTEAFF TGTGCCAGCAGGGACCTTGGGACAGGGAACACTGAAGCTTTCTTT many TRBJ1-1 TRBV3-1 TRBD1
CASSRTFHPEAFF TGTGCCAGCTCCAGGACCTTCCACCCAGAAGCTTTCTTT few TRBJ1-1 TRBV18 -
CASQAYNEQFF TGTGCCAGTCAGGCGTACAATGAGCAGTTCTTC many TRBJ2-1 TRBV7-2 -
CASSQGMAYEQYF TGCGCCAGCAGCCAAGGAATGGCCTACGAGCAGTACTTC - TRBJ2-7 TRBV4-1 -
CASSLEAGSYEQYF TGTGCCAGCAGTTTAGAAGCAGGCTCCTACGAGCAGTACTTC many TRBJ2-7 TRBV27 -
CSAERASGNSYEQYF TGCAGTGCCGAGAGAGCTAGCGGAAACTCCTACGAGCAGTACTTC many TRBJ2-7 TRBV20-1 TRBD2
CASSVEVSSYEQYF TGCGCCAGCAGCGTAGAGGTCTCCTCCTACGAGCAGTACTTC - TRBJ2-7 TRBV5-1 -
CASSSGPSGNTEAFF TGCGCCAGCAGCTCGGGTCCCTCCGGGAACACTGAAGCTTTCTTT many TRBJ1-1 TRBV5-1 -
CASSRMFETRVWNEQFF TGTGCCAGCAGCCGGATGTTCGAGACTAGAGTCTGGAATGAGCAGTTCTTC few TRBJ2-1 TRBV11-2 -
CASSLDSSASRVEQFF TGTGCCAGCAGCTTAGACTCCAGCGCTAGTAGGGTGGAGCAGTTCTTC many TRBJ2-1 TRBV7-9 -
CASSFSGDTDTQYF TGCGCCAGCAGTTTCAGTGGAGACACAGATACGCAGTATTTT many TRBJ2-3 TRBV5-1 -
CSASHSNSPLNF TGCAGTGCTAGCCACAGCAATTCACCCCTCAACTTT few TRBJ1-6 TRBV20-1 -
CASSLGLRYNEQFF TGTGCCAGCAGTCTCGGCCTTCGCTACAATGAGCAGTTCTTC many TRBJ2-1 TRBV28 -
CSVEVGRYEQYF TGCAGCGTTGAAGTAGGCAGGTACGAGCAGTACTTC - TRBJ2-7 TRBV29-1 -
CSARDAGTTSYEQYF TGCAGTGCTAGAGACGCCGGGACAACATCTTACGAGCAGTACTTC - TRBJ2-7 TRBV20-1 -
CASSSSTEAFF TGTGCCAGCAGCTCAAGCACTGAAGCTTTCTTT many TRBJ1-1 TRBV7-2 -
CASSEQRLNEKLFF TGTGCCAGCAGTGAACAGAGACTTAATGAAAAACTGTTTTTT many TRBJ1-4 TRBV6-1 -
CSALPLGYGYTF TGCAGTGCCCTCCCACTGGGGTATGGCTACACCTTC many TRBJ1-2 TRBV20-1 -
CASSYGFYEQYF TGTGCCAGCAGTTACGGCTTCTACGAGCAGTACTTC many TRBJ2-7 TRBV6-6 -
CASSYTGGGQPQHF TGTGCCAGCAGTTACACAGGGGGCGGACAGCCCCAGCATTTT many TRBJ1-5 TRBV12-3/TRBV12-4 TRBD1
CASSSTEGGQVMNTEAFF TGCGCCAGCAGCTCCACAGAGGGAGGGCAGGTCATGAACACTGAAGCTTTCTTT many TRBJ1-1 TRBV5-1 -
CASKTDNSPLNF TGCGCCAGCAAGACGGATAATTCACCCCTCAACTTT - TRBJ1-6 TRBV5-1 -
CASSVVPGQGLGANVLTF TGTGCCAGCAGCGTAGTCCCGGGACAGGGTTTGGGGGCCAACGTCCTGACTTTC - TRBJ2-6 TRBV7-6 TRBD1
CASSLATGQETQYF TGTGCCAGCAGTTTAGCGACAGGTCAAGAGACCCAGTACTTC many TRBJ2-5 TRBV12-3/TRBV12-4 -
CSATTLPKEQYF TGCAGTGCAACGACACTTCCGAAAGAGCAGTACTTC - TRBJ2-7 TRBV20-1 -
CASGGAGFTDTQYF TGTGCCAGCGGGGGCGCGGGGTTCACAGATACGCAGTATTTT many TRBJ2-3 TRBV7-9 -
CASSVEVAGTTDTQYF TGTGCCAGCAGCGTAGAAGTAGCGGGGACCACAGATACGCAGTATTTT many TRBJ2-3 TRBV9 TRBD2
CASSQDRDQPQHF TGTGCCAGCAGCCAAGACAGGGATCAGCCCCAGCATTTT many TRBJ1-5 TRBV3-1 -
CASTPRAVNTEAFF TGTGCCAGCACCCCCCGCGCGGTGAACACTGAAGCTTTCTTT many TRBJ1-1 TRBV12-3/TRBV12-4 -
CASSSRRIYGYTF TGTGCCAGCAGCTCCCGACGGATCTATGGCTACACCTTC many TRBJ1-2 TRBV5-5 -
CASSQVREKLFF TGTGCCAGCAGCCAAGTCCGCGAAAAACTGTTTTTT many TRBJ1-4 TRBV14 -
CSVGLAGTYEQYF TGCAGCGTCGGACTAGCGGGGACCTACGAGCAGTACTTC many TRBJ2-7 TRBV29-1 TRBD2
CASSADRKMNTEAFF TGTGCCAGCAGCGCGGACAGGAAAATGAACACTGAAGCTTTCTTT - TRBJ1-1 TRBV5-6 TRBD1
CSAREWRGLGPEAFF TGCAGTGCTAGAGAATGGCGGGGGCTGGGCCCTGAAGCTTTCTTT many TRBJ1-1 TRBV20-1 -
CANSLTGFEQYF TGTGCCAACAGTCTCACAGGGTTCGAGCAGTACTTC many TRBJ2-7 TRBV6-6 -
CASSSGVANYGYTF TGTGCCAGCAGTTCAGGGGTTGCTAACTATGGCTACACCTTC many TRBJ1-2 TRBV2 -
CASSSSGVDFTDTQYF TGCGCCAGCAGCTCATCAGGGGTGGATTTCACAGATACGCAGTATTTT many TRBJ2-3 TRBV5-1 -
CASSTLDGGTFF TGTGCCAGCAGTACCCTCGACGGGGGGACGTTCTTC few TRBJ2-1 TRBV6-6 TRBD2
CASSFIRDRGYEQYF TGTGCCAGCAGCTTTATACGGGACAGGGGCTACGAGCAGTACTTC many TRBJ2-7 TRBV7-8 TRBD1
CASSLLAGVHNEQFF TGTGCCAGCAGTTTACTAGCGGGGGTCCACAATGAGCAGTTCTTC many TRBJ2-1 TRBV6-5 TRBD2
CASSYAQAEHQETQYF TGTGCCAGCAGTTACGCCCAAGCGGAACACCAAGAGACCCAGTACTTC many TRBJ2-5 TRBV6-2/TRBV6-3 -